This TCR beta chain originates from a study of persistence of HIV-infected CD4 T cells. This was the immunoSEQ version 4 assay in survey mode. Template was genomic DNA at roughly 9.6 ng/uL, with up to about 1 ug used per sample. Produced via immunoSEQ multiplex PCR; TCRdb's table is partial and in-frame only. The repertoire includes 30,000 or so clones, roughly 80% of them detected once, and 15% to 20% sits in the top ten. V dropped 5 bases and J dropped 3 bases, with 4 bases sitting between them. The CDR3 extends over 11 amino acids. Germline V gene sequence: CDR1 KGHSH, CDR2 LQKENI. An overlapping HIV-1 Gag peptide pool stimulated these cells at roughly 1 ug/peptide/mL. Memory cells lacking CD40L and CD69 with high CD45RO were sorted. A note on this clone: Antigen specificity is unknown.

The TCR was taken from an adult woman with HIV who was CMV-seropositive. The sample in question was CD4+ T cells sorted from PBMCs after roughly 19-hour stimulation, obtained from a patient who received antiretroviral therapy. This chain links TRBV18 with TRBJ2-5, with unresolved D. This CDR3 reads CASSKEETQYF. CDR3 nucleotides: TGTGCCAGCTCAAAGGAAGAGACCCAGTACTTC.